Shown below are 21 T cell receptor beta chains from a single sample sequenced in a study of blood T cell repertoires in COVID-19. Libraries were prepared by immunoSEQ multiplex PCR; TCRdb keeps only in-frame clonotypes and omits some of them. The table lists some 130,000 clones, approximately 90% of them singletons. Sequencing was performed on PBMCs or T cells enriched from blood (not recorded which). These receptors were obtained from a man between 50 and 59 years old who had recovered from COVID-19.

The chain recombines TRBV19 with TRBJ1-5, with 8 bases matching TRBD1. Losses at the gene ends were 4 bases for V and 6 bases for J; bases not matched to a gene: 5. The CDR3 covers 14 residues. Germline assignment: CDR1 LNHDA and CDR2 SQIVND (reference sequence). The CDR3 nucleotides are TGTGCCAGTAGTAACAGACAGGGGAGTCAGCCCCAGCATTTT. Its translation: CASSNRQGSQPQHF. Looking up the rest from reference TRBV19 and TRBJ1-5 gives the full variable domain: DGGITQSPKYLFRKEGQNVTLSCEQNLNHDAMYWYRQDPGQGLRLIYYSQIVNDFQKGDIAEGYSVSREKKESFPLTVTSAQKNPTAFYLCASSNRQGSQPQHFGDGTRLSIL.

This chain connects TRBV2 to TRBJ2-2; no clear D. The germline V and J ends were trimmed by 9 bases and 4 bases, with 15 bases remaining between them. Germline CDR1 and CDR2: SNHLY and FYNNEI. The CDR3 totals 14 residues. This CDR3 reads CARSTPGSTGELFF. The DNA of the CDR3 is TGTGCCAGGAGTACGCCGGGTAGCACCGGGGAGCTGTTTTTT.

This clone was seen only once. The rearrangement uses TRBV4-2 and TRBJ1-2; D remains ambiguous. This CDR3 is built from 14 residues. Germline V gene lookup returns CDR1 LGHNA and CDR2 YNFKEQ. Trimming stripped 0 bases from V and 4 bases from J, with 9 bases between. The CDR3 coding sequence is TGTGCCAGCAGCCAAGATGGAGGGATCTATGGCTACACCTTC. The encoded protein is CASSQDGGIYGYTF.

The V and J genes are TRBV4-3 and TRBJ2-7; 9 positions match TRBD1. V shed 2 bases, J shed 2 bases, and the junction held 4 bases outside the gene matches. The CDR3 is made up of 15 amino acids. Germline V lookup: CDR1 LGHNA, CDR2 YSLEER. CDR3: CASSQYRDRAYEQYF. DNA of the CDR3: TGCGCCAGCAGCCAATACCGGGACAGGGCCTACGAGCAGTACTTC.

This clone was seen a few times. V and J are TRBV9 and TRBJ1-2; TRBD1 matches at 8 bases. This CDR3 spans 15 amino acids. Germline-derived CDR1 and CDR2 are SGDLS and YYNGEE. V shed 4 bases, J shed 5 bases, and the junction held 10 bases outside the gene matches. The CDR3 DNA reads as TGTGCCAGCAGCACCACGACAGGGGTGCTGTATGGCTACACCTTC. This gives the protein CASSTTTGVLYGYTF.

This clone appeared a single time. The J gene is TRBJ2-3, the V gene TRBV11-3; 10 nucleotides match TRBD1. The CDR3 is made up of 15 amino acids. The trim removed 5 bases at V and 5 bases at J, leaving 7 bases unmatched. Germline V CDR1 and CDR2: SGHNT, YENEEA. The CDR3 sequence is CASSPGTGEGDTQYF. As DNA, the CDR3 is TGTGCCAGCAGCCCCGGGACAGGGGAGGGAGATACGCAGTATTTT.

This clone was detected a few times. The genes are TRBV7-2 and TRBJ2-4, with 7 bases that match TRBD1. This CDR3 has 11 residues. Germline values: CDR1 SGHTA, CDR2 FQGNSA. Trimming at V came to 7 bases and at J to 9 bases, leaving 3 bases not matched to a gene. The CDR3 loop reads CASMTGSIQYF. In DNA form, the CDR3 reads TGTGCCAGCATGACAGGGAGCATTCAGTACTTC.

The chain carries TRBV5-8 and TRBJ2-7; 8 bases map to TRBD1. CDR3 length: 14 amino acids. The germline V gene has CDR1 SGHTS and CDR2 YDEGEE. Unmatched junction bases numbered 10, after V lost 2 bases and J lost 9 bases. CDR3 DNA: TGTGCCAGCAGCTTAAGAGGACAGGGAGGTGTGCAGTACTTC. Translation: CASSLRGQGGVQYF.

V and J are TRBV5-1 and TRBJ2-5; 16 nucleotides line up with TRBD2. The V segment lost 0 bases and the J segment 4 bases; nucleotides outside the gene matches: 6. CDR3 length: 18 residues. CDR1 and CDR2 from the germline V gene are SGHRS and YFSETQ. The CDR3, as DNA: TGCGCCAGCAGCTTGGGGGGACTAGCGGGAGGGCCTGGAGAGACCCAGTACTTC. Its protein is CASSLGGLAGGPGETQYF.

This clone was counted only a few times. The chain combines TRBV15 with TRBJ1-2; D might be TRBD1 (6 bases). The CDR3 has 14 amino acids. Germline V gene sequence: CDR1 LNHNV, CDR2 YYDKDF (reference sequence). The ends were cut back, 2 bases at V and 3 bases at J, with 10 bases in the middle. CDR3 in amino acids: CATSRTGSDYGYTF. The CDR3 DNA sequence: TGTGCCACCAGCAGAACAGGGTCCGACTATGGCTACACCTTC.

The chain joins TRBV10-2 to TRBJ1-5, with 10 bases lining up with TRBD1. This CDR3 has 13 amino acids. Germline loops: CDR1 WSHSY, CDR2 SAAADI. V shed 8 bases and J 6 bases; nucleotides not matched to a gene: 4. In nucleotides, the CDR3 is TGCGCCAGCGCGGGACAGGGGACTCAGCCCCAGCATTTT. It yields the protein CASAGQGTQPQHF.

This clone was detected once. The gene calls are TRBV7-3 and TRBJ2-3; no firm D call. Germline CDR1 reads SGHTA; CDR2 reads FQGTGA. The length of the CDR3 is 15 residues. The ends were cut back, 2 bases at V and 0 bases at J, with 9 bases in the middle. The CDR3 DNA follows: TGTGCCAGCAGCTTAGCAAGCGCTAGCACAGATACGCAGTATTTT. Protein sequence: CASSLASASTDTQYF.

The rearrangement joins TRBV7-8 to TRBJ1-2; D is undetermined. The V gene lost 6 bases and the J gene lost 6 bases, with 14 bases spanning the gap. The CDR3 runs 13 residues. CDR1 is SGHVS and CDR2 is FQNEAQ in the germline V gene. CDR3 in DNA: TGTGCCAGCAGTTATAGCTTCAGAGATGGCTACACCTTC. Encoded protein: CASSYSFRDGYTF.

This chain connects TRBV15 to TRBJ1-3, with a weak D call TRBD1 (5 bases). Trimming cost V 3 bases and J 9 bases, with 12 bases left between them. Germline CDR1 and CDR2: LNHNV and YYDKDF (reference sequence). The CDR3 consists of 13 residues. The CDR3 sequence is CATSSTPGGTIYF. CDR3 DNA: TGTGCCACCAGCAGTACCCCCGGGGGCACCATATATTTT.

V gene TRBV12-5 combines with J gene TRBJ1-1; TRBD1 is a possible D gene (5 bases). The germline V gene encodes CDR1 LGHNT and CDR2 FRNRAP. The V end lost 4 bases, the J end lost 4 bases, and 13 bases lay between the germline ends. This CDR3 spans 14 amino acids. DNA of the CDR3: TGTGCTAGTGGTTCAGGGCTTGGGCGCACTGAAGCTTTCTTT. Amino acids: CASGSGLGRTEAFF.

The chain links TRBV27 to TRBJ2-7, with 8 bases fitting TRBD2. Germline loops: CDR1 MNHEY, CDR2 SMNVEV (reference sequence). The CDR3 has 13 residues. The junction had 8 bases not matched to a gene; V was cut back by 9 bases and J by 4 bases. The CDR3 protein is CASKRESGYEQYF. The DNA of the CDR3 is TGTGCCAGTAAGCGGGAGAGTGGGTACGAGCAGTACTTC.

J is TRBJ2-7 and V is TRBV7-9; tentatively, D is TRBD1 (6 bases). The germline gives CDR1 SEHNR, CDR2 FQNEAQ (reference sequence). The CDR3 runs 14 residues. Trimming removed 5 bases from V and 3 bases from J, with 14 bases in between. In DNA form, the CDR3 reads TGTGCCAGCAGCCCTATCTCGGACAGCTACGAGCAGTACTTC. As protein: CASSPISDSYEQYF.

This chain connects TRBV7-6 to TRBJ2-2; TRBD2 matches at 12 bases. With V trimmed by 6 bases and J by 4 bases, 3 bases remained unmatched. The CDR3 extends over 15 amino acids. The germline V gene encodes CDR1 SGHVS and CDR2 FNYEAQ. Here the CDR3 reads CASSLAGGVTGELFF. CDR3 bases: TGTGCCAGCAGTCTAGCGGGGGGGGTCACCGGGGAGCTGTTTTTT. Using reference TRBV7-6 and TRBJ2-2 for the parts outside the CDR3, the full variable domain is GAGVSQSPRYKVTKRGQDVALRCDPISGHVSLYWYRQALGQGPEFLTYFNYEAQQDKSGLPNDRFSAERPEGSISTLTIQRTEQRDSAMYRCASSLAGGVTGELFFGEGSRLTVL.

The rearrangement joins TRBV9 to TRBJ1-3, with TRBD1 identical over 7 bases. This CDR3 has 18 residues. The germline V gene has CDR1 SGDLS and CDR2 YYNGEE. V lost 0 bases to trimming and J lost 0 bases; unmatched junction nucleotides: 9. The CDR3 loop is CASSVVGGTASSGNTIYF. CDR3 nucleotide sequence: TGTGCCAGCAGCGTAGTAGGGGGGACAGCATCCTCTGGAAACACCATATATTTT.

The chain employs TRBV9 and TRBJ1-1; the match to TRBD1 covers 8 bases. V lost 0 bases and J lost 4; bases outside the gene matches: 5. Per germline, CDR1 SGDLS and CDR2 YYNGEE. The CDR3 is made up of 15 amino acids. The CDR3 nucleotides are TGTGCCAGCAGCGTAGATAACAGGGGGGGCACTGAAGCTTTCTTT. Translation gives CASSVDNRGGTEAFF.

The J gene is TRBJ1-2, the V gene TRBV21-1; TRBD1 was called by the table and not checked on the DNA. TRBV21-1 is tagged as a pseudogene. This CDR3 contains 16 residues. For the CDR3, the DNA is TGTGCCAGCAGGGGAGATAAGATAGGGGGCAACTATGGCTACACCTTC. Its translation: CASRGDKIGGNYGYTF.